What follows is one T cell receptor beta chain and its context. These data belong to a study of cytomegalovirus exposure and HLA in healthy donors. The PCR ran on 60 Vbeta and 13 Jbeta primers. Profiling relied on immunoSEQ multiplex PCR, and the TCRdb table lists in-frame clones only, not all of them. Found here are 110,000 to 150,000 clones, over 80% of them singletons; the top ten hold around 1.3%. The CDR3 has 15 residues. With V trimmed by 5 bases and J by 4 bases, 8 bases remained unmatched. Germline V gene sequence: CDR1 MNHEY, CDR2 SMNVEV (reference sequence). This rearrangement joins TRBV27 to TRBJ1-5; TRBD1 matches 7 bases. Sequences were obtained from PBMCs. The receptor's source is a female donor in good health and CMV-seronegative. The CDR3 DNA reads TGTGCCAGCAGTGGGGACAGCCTAACTAATCAGCCCCAGCATTTT. Translated, it gives CASSGDSLTNQPQHF.